This TCR beta chain originates from a study of blood T cell repertoires in COVID-19. Across the study: Researchers got acute and convalescent COVID-19 samples from the United States, Italy and Spain. Sources were T cells, B-cell-depleted T cells, or PBMCs; the material itself was cDNA or gDNA.

The CDR3 loop spans 14 amino acids. The V gene end was trimmed by 3 bases and the J gene end by 2 bases; junction bases not matched to a gene: 3. Germline CDR1 is MNHNS and CDR2 is SASEGT. In the original analysis: Reference gene primer amplification gave nucleated cell count estimates. The assay was immunoSEQ multiplex PCR, and TCRdb's table has in-frame clones only and misses some. V and J calls and clone size follow that table, whereas D and trimming were derived from the DNA. The table has about 87,000 clones, over 70% seen once. This clone was counted once. The sample contains more than one DNA sequence encoding this CDR3.

Material for sequencing was peripheral blood. The V and J genes are TRBV6-1 and TRBJ2-7; 8 positions match TRBD2. The receptor was isolated from a woman aged 45-65 years with acute or convalescent COVID-19. CDR3 protein: CASSDTGGAYEQYF. CDR3 nucleotides: TGTGCCAGCAGTGATACGGGGGGGGCCTACGAGCAGTACTTC.